The present TCR beta chain was sequenced within a study of blood T cell repertoires in COVID-19. As for the study in general: Sites in the United States, Italy and Spain provided acute and convalescent COVID-19 samples.

This CDR3 comprises 14 residues. In germline, CDR1 is MNHEY, CDR2 SVGAGI. Trimming pared 7 bases from V and 3 bases from J, leaving 12 bases between. Data came from immunoSEQ multiplex PCR; TCRdb stores just in-frame clones and leaves some out. The sample holds around 250,000 clones, more than 75% seen once. Enrolled through a virtual design, the participants were between 18 and 89 years of age and came from around 25 US areas. Researchers sorted participants into cohorts using their self-reported clinical history. This clone was seen ten or more times. The sequence derives from a woman in her forties or fifties who had recovered from COVID-19. The sample consisted of PBMCs or T cells enriched from blood (not recorded which). The J gene is TRBJ2-2, the V gene TRBV6-5; perhaps TRBD2 as D (6 bases). Here the CDR3 reads CASTAGSDTGELFF. The CDR3 nucleotides are TGTGCCAGCACCGCGGGGTCAGACACCGGGGAGCTGTTTTTT.